This record covers a single T cell receptor beta chain. These data belong to a study of blood T cell repertoires in COVID-19. In the study overall: Sources were T cells, B-cell-depleted T cells, or PBMCs; the material itself was cDNA or gDNA.

Germline values: CDR1 MNHEY, CDR2 SMNVEV (reference sequence). Trimming took 5 bases from V and 3 from J, leaving 9 bases between them. The CDR3 runs 13 residues. Original handling: Nucleated cell number was recorded as an estimate derived from reference gene primer amplification. Assay used: immunoSEQ multiplex PCR; TCRdb lists only in-frame clones, some missing. V and J calls and clone size are copied from that table; D and trimming were computed from the DNA. The sample consists of fewer than 200,000 clones, 75% to 90% of them appearing once. The sequenced sample was peripheral blood. The receptor was derived from a woman in her fifties or sixties with acute or convalescent COVID-19. V usage is TRBV27 and J usage is TRBJ2-3; D perhaps matches TRBD2 (6 bases). CDR3 residues: CASSLAGTDTQYF. The CDR3 region has the DNA TGTGCCAGCAGTCTCGCGGGGACAGATACGCAGTATTTT.